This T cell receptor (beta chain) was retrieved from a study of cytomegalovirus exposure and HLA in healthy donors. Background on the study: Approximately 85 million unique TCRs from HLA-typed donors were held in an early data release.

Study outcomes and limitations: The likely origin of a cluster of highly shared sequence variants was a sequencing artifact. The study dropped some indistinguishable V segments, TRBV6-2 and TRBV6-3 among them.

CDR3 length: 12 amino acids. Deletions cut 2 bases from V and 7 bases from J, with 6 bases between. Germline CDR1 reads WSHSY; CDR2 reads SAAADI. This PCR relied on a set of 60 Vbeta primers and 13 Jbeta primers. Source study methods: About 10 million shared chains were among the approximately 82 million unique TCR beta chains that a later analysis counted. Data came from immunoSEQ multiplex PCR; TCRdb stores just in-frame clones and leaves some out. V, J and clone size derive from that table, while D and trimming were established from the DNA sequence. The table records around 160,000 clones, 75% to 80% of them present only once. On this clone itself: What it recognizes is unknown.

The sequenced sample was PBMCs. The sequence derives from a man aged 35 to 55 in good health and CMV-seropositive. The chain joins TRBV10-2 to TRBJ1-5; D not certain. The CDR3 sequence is CASSEAGQPQHF. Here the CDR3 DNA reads TGCGCCAGCAGTGAGGCGGGCCAGCCCCAGCATTTT.